The subject of this entry is one TCR beta chain. The antigen remains unidentified. Assay used: immunoSEQ multiplex PCR; TCRdb lists only in-frame clones, some missing. The profile shows approximately 28,000 clones, approximately 91% of them singletons. This sample was taken from a study of T cells in localized non-small cell lung cancer. Study-wide points: Among the tissues sampled, uninvolved adjacent lung had the highest T cell clonality, above tumor.

CDR1 and CDR2 (germline): SNHLY, FYNNEI. The junction had 10 bases not matched to a gene; V was cut back by 3 bases and J by 7 bases. The CDR3 sequence is 16 residues long. Sequenced here: peripheral blood mononuclear cells, sampled before any cancer treatment. V is TRBV2 and J is TRBJ1-5, with TRBD1 matching 9 bases. The TCR sequence derives from a woman aged 35 to 75 with stage III lung adenocarcinoma. The CDR3 bases are TGTGCCAGCAGTGACCCGGGACAGGGAGGAAGGCAGCCCCAGCATTTT. It specifies CASSDPGQGGRQPQHF.